These 9 T cell receptor beta chains were sequenced from one sample in a study of Ad26.COV2.S vaccination and SARS-CoV-2 variants (dated by TCRdb to the early 2020s). Read against the paper, the sample's treatment or condition label means: roughly 20 received Ad26.COV2.S at low or high dose, single or two shots; 5 received placebo; per-sample allocation not given. For vaccine and placebo recipients, the sequenced repertoires came from samples collected on day 63 after the first injection. Libraries were prepared through the immunoSEQ multiplex PCR assay. Held by TCRdb, this immuneACCESS table contains in-frame sequences only and omits some clones. Under half of the omission traces to an unresolved V gene where checked; the cause of the rest is unknown. The sample table contains a few hundred thousand clones; only one count was recorded for about 83% of them. The top ten hold 7% to 9.5% of the sample.

The sample here was peripheral blood, taken in a trial of Ad26.COV2.S vaccine versus placebo. These receptor sequences come from a person between 18 and 60 years old who received the Ad26.COV2.S COVID-19 vaccine or a placebo.

This chain links TRBV5-6 with TRBJ2-3; D is perhaps TRBD2 (6 bases). Trimming took off 3 bases at V and 8 bases at J, with 22 bases between the two ends. The germline V gene encodes CDR1 SGHDT and CDR2 YYEEEE. The CDR3 extends over 16 amino acids. This CDR3 reads CASSSGLRSSAGTQYF. In nucleotides, the CDR3 is TGTGCCAGCAGCTCTGGACTCCGTTCTTCAGCGGGTACGCAGTATTTT.

The J gene is TRBJ1-2, the V gene TRBV29-1; D ambiguous. The CDR3 loop spans 13 amino acids. The V end was cut by 3 bases, the J end by 5 bases, with 13 bases between. Germline-derived CDR1 and CDR2 are SQVTM and ANQGSEA. Here the CDR3 DNA reads TGCAGCGTTGACGAAGCACCCCCTTATGGCTACACCTTC. Encoded protein: CSVDEAPPYGYTF.

This clone showed up just a few times. This sequence joins TRBV27 and TRBJ1-6; D is unresolved. Trimming removed 5 bases at V and 6 bases at J, with 8 bases between. The CDR3 consists of 13 residues. In germline, CDR1 is MNHEY, CDR2 SMNVEV (reference sequence). CDR3 DNA: TGTGCCAGCAGTACCCGAGGTAATTCACCCCTCCACTTT. Translating it yields CASSTRGNSPLHF.

The chain employs TRBV19 and TRBJ1-1; unclear D gene. Germline CDR1 reads LNHDA; CDR2 reads SQIVND (reference sequence). V gave up 6 bases and J gave up 2 bases, with 13 bases separating them. This CDR3 contains 14 residues. The chain's CDR3 is CASSIMLDNTEAFF. CDR3 coding DNA: TGTGCCAGTAGCATCATGTTGGATAACACTGAAGCTTTCTTT.

CDR3 in DNA: TGTGCCAGCAGTTCGCAGAATCAGCCCCAGCATTTT. It specifies CASSSQNQPQHF. This sequence joins TRBV12-3 or TRBV12-4 and TRBJ1-5; D is undetermined. Between the trimmed V and J ends, which lost 4 bases and 4 bases, there was a span of 5 bases. This CDR3 comprises 12 residues.

The DNA for the CDR3 is TGTGCCAGCAGTGAAGCGCTGGGACGCAACAATGAGCAGTTCTTC. Its protein is CASSEALGRNNEQFF. The V call is TRBV2, the J call TRBJ2-1; the D call may be TRBD1 or TRBD2 (5 bases each). The CDR3 covers 15 residues. Trimming took off 0 bases at V and 5 bases at J, with 11 bases between the two ends. Germline V gene sequence: CDR1 SNHLY, CDR2 FYNNEI.

This chain joins TRBV10-3 and TRBJ2-7; 9 nucleotides align to TRBD2. The V gene end was trimmed by 4 bases and the J gene end by 2 bases; junction bases not matched to a gene: 3. The CDR3 is 14 residues long. Germline V gives CDR1 ENHRY, CDR2 SYGVKD. The CDR3 DNA is TGTGCCATCAGTGGGGCGGGAGGGACCTACGAGCAGTACTTC. It codes for CAISGAGGTYEQYF.

V usage is TRBV18 and J usage is TRBJ2-5; D not resolved. Germline loops: CDR1 KGHSH, CDR2 LQKENI. The germline V and J ends were trimmed by 8 bases and 4 bases, with 17 bases remaining between them. The CDR3 totals 14 residues. For the CDR3, the DNA is TGTGCCAGCACCCCTTGGGCTAATCCAGAGACCCAGTACTTC. Translated, it gives CASTPWANPETQYF.

The chain links TRBV6-5 to TRBJ1-1, with a weak D call TRBD1 (5 bases). CDR3 length: 13 amino acids. Trimming shortened V by 1 base and J by 11 bases, and 14 bases separated the two germline ends. Germline V CDR1 and CDR2: MNHEY, SVGAGI. The CDR3 sequence: CASSYYTGREAFF. The DNA of the CDR3 is TGTGCCAGCAGTTACTACACAGGTCGTGAGGCTTTCTTT.